This TCR beta chain was profiled in a study of T cell responses to AZD1222 COVID-19 vaccine. In germline, CDR1 is SGHRS, CDR2 YFSETQ. The V gene end was trimmed by 0 bases and the J gene end by 4 bases; junction bases not matched to a gene: 3. CDR3 length: 15 residues. Sequencing was performed with immunoSEQ multiplex PCR; in TCRdb, only in-frame clones are kept and a portion is missing. The table records 150,000 or so clones, about 90% of them present only once. In regard to this clone: Within the sample, other DNA sequences also encode this same CDR3.

The genes are TRBV5-1 and TRBJ2-1, with TRBD2 matching over 8 bases. The material sequenced was peripheral blood, taken on day 0 of AZD1222 vaccination. This TCR was recovered from an adult in good health. The CDR3 coding sequence is TGCGCCAGCAGCTTGGCCGGGACTAGTTACAATGAGCAGTTCTTC. This sequence encodes CASSLAGTSYNEQFF.